The present T cell receptor (beta chain) was sequenced within a study of blood T cell repertoires in COVID-19. Overall study context: Both acute and convalescent COVID-19 samples were obtained from the United States, Italy and Spain. The cDNA or gDNA used as material had been derived from T cells, B-cell-depleted T cells, or PBMCs.

With 6 bases clipped from V and 3 bases from J, the junction kept 4 bases outside the gene matches. The germline gives CDR1 SGHRS, CDR2 YFSETQ. The CDR3 totals 15 residues. Assay used: immunoSEQ multiplex PCR; TCRdb lists only in-frame clones, some missing. In the table there are tens of thousands of clones, 60% to 85% of which are singletons. Followed longitudinally, the Seattle patients had been enrolled during active infection. The sample was peripheral blood. The TCR originated in a man aged 25 to 40 with COVID-19, enrolled during active disease. This chain joins TRBV5-1 and TRBJ2-3; 13 bases are a match to TRBD2. The CDR3 DNA reads as TGCGCCAGCAAAAGACTAGCGGGAGGAACAGATACGCAGTATTTT. As protein: CASKRLAGGTDTQYF.